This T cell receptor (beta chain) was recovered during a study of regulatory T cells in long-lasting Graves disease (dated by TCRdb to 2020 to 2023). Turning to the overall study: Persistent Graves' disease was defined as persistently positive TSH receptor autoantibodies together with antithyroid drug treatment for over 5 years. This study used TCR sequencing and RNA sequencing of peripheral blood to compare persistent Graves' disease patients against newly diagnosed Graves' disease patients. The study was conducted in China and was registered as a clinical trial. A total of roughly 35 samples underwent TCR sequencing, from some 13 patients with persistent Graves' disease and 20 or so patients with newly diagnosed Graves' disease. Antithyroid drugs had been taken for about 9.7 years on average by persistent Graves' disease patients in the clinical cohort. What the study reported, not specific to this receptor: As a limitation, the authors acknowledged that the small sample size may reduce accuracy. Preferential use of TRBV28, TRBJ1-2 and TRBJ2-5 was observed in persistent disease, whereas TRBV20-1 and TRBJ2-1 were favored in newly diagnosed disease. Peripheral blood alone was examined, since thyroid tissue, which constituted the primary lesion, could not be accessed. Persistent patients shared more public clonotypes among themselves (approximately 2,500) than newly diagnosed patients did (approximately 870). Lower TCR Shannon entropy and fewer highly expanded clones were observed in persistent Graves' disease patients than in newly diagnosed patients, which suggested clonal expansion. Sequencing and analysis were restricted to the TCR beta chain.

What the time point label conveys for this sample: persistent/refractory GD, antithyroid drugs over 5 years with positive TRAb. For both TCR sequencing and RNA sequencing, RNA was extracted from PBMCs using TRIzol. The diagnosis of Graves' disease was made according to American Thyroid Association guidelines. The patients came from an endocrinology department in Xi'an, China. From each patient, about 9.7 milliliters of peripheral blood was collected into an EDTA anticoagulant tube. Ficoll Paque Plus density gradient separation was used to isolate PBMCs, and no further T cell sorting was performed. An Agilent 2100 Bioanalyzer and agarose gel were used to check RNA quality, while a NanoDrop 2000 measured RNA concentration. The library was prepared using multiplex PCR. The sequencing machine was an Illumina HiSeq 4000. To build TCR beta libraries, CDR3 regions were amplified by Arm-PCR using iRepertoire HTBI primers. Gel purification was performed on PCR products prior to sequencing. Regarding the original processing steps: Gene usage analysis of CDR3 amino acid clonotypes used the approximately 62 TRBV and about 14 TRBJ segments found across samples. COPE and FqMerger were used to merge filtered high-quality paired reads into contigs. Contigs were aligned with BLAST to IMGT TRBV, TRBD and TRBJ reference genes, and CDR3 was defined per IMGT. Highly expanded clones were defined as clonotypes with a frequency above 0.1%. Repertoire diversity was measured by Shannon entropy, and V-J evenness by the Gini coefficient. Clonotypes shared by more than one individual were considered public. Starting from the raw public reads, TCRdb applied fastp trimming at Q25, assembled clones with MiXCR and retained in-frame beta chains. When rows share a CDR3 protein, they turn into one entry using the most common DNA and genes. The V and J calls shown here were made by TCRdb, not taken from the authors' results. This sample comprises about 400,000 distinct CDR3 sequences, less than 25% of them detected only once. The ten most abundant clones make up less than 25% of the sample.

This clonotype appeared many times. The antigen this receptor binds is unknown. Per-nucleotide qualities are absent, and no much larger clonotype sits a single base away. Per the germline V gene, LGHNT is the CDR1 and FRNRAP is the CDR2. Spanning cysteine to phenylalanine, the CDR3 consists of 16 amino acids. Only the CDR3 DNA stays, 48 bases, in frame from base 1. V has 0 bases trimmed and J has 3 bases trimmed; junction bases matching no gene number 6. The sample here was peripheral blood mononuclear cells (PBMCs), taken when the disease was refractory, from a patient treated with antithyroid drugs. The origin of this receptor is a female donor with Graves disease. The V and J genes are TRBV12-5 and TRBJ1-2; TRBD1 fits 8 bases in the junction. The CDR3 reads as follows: CASGLVGAGGYYGYTF. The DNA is TGTGCTAGTGGTTTGGTAGGGGCAGGGGGCTACTATGGCTACACCTTC.